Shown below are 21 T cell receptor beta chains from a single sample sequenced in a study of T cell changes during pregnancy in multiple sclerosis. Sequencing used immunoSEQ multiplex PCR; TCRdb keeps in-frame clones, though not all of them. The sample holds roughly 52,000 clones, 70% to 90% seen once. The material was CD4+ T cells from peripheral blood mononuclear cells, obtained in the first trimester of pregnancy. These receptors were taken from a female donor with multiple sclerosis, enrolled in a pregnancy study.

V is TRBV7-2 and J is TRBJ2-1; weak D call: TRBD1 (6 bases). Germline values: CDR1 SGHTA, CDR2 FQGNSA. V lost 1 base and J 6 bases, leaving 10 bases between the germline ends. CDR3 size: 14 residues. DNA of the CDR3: TGTGCCAGCAGCTTAGTGGGGGCGGCCAATGAGCAGTTCTTC. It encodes CASSLVGAANEQFF.

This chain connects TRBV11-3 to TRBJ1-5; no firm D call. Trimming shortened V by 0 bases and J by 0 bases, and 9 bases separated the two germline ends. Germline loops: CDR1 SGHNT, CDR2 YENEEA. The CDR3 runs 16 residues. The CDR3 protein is CASSLDNSLSNQPQHF. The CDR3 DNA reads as TGTGCCAGCAGCTTAGATAACAGTCTTAGCAATCAGCCCCAGCATTTT. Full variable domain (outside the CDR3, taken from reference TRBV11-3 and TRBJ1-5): EAGVVQSPRYKIIEKKQPVAFWCNPISGHNTLYWYLQNLGQGPELLIRYENEEAVDDSQLPKDRFSAERLKGVDSTLKIQPAELGDSAVYLCASSLDNSLSNQPQHFGDGTRLSIL.

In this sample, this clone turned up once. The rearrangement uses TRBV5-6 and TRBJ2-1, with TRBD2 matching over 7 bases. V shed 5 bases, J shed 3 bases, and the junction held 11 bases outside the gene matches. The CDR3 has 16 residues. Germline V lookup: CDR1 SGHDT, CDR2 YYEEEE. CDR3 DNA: TGTGCCAGCAGTCGGGGGGAAGACGGCCGCTACAATGAGCAGTTCTTC. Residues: CASSRGEDGRYNEQFF.

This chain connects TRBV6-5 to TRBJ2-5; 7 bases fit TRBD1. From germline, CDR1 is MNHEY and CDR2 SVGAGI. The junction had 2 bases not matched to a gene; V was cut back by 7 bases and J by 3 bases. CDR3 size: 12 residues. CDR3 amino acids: CASKGTEETQYF. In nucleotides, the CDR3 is TGTGCCAGCAAAGGGACAGAAGAGACCCAGTACTTC.

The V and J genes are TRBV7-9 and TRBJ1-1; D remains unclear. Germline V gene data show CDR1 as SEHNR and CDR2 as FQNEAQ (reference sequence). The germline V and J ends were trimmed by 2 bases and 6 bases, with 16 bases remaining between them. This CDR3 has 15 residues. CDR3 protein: CASSLNEWSGSEAFF. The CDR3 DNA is TGTGCCAGCAGCTTAAATGAGTGGTCCGGGTCTGAAGCTTTCTTT.

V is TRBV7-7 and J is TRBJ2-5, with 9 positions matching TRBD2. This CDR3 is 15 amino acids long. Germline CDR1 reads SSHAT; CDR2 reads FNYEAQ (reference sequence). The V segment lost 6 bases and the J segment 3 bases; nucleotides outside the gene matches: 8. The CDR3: CASSLSGGPKETQYF. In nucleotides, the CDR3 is TGTGCCAGCAGTTTGAGCGGGGGGCCTAAAGAGACCCAGTACTTC. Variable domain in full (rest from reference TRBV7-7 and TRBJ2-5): GAGVSQSPRYKVTKRGQDVTLRCDPISSHATLYWYQQALGQGPEFLTYFNYEAQPDKSGLPSDRFSAERPEGSISTLTIQRTEQRDSAMYRCASSLSGGPKETQYFGPGTRLLVL.

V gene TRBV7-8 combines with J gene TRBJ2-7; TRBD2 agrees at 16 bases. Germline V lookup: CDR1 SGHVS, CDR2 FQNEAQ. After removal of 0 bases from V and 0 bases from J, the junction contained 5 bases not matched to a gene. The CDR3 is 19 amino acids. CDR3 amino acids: CASSLAGLAGGPNSYEQYF. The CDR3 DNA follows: TGTGCCAGCAGCTTAGCGGGACTAGCGGGAGGGCCAAACTCCTACGAGCAGTACTTC.

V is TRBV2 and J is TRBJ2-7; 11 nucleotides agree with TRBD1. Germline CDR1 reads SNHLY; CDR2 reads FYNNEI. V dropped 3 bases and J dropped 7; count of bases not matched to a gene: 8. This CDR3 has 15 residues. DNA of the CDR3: TGTGCCAGCAGTGAGGGGGGACAGGGGGATGGGGAGCAGTACTTC. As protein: CASSEGGQGDGEQYF.

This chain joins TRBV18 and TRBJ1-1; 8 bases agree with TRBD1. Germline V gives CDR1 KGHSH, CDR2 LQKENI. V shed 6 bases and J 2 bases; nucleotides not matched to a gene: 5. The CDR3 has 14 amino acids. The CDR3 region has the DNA TGTGCCAGCTCCCAACAGGGGGGAAACACTGAAGCTTTCTTT. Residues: CASSQQGGNTEAFF.

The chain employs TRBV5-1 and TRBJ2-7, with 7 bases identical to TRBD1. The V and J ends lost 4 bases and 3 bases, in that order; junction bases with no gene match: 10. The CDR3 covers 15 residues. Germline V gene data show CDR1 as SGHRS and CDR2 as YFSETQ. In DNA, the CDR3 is TGCGCCAGCAGCCGGACAGGACCTCCAAACTACGAGCAGTACTTC. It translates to CASSRTGPPNYEQYF.

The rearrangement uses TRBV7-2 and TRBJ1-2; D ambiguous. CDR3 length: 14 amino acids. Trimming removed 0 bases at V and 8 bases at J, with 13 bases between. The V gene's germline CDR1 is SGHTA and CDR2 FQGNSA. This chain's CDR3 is CASSLARNSGGYTF. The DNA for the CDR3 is TGTGCCAGCAGCTTAGCGCGGAATAGCGGCGGCTACACCTTC.

The CDR3 region has the DNA TGTGCCAGTAGTATAGGTGGACTAGCGGACGGCAAAGAGACCCAGTACTTC. Its translation: CASSIGGLADGKETQYF. The gene calls are TRBV19 and TRBJ2-5; 10 bases map to TRBD2. With 1 base clipped from V and 3 bases from J, the junction kept 8 bases outside the gene matches. CDR3 length equals 17 residues. Per germline, CDR1 LNHDA and CDR2 SQIVND (reference sequence).

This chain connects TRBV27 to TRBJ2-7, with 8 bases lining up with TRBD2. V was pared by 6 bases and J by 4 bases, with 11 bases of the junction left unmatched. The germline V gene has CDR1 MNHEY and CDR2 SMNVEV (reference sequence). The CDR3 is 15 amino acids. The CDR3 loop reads CASSTSGGPGYEQYF. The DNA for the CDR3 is TGTGCCAGCAGCACCTCGGGGGGGCCGGGATACGAGCAGTACTTC.

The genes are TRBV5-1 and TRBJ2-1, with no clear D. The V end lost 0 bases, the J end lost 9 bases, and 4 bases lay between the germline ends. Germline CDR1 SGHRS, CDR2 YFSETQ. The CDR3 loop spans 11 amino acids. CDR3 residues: CASSLVREQFF. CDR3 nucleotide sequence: TGCGCCAGCAGCTTGGTCCGTGAGCAGTTCTTC.

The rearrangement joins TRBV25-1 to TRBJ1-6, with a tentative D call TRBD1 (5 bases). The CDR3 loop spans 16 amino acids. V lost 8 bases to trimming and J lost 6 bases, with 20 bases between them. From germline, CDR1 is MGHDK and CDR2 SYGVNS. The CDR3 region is CASSKDKGEINSPLHF. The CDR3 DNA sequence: TGTGCCAGCTCCAAGGACAAAGGCGAAATTAATTCACCCCTCCACTTT. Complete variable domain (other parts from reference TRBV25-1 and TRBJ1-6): EADIYQTPRYLVIGTGKKITLECSQTMGHDKMYWYQQDPGMELHLIHYSYGVNSTEKGDLSSESTVSRIRTEHFPLTLESARPSHTSQYLCASSKDKGEINSPLHFGNGTRLTVT.

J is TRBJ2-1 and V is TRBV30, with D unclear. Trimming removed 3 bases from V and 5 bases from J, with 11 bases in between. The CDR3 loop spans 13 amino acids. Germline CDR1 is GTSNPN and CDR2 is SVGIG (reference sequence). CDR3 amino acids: CAWSPQIDNEQFF. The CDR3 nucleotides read TGTGCCTGGAGCCCTCAGATCGACAATGAGCAGTTCTTC.

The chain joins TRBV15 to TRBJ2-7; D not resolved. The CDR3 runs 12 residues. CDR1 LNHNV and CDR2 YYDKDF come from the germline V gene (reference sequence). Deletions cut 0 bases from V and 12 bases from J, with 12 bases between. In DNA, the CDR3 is TGTGCCACCAGCAGAGATTGGAACAGTCTGTACTTC. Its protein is CATSRDWNSLYF.

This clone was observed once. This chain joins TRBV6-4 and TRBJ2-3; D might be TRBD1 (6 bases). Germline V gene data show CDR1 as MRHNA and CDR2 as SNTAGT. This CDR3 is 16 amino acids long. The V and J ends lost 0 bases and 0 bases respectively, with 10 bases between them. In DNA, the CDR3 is TGTGCCAGCAGTGACTCGCCGGGGACAAGCACAGATACGCAGTATTTT. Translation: CASSDSPGTSTDTQYF.

The CDR3 DNA sequence: TGTGCCAGCAGTGTTACAGGGAACTCTGGAAACACCATATATTTT. Its protein product is CASSVTGNSGNTIYF. The chain carries TRBV27 and TRBJ1-3; tentative D call: TRBD1 (6 bases). Trimming took off 5 bases at V and 0 bases at J, with 11 bases between the two ends. This CDR3 is built from 15 residues. Germline values: CDR1 MNHEY, CDR2 SMNVEV (reference sequence).

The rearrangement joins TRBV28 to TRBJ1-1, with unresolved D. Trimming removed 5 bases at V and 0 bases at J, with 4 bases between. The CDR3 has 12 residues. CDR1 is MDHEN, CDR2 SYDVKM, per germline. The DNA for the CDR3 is TGTGCCAGCAGTATCGTGAACACTGAAGCTTTCTTT. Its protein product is CASSIVNTEAFF.

The CDR3 here is CASSLKGARSGANVLTF. In DNA, the CDR3 is TGTGCCAGCAGCTTAAAGGGGGCTCGCTCTGGGGCCAACGTCCTGACTTTC. The rearrangement joins TRBV7-9 to TRBJ2-6; TRBD1 aligns across 7 bases. V lost 2 bases and J lost 0; bases outside the gene matches: 4. Germline CDR1 is SEHNR and CDR2 is FQNEAQ (reference sequence). CDR3 size: 17 residues.